The 22 T cell receptor beta chains listed next were all sequenced from one sample in a study of shared clonotypes between healthy human individuals. Profiled with immunoSEQ multiplex PCR; TCRdb holds only in-frame clones, not every one. This table has about 1 million clones, around four fifths appearing once. Specimen: memory CD4+ T cells sorted from blood. Subset specified: CD45RA-negative fraction. All receptors come from a man aged 18 to 30 in good health.

This sequence joins TRBV6-5 and TRBJ1-4, with no clear D. Trimming cost V 6 bases and J 3 bases, with 14 bases left between them. Germline V lookup: CDR1 MNHEY, CDR2 SVGAGI. The CDR3 is 15 amino acids. The CDR3 sequence: CASSSAGPPNEKLFF. CDR3 sequence (DNA): TGTGCCAGCAGCTCGGCCGGGCCCCCTAATGAAAAACTGTTTTTT.

The chain joins TRBV7-9 to TRBJ1-1; D not resolved. Looked up from germline, CDR1 is SEHNR and CDR2 is FQNEAQ (reference sequence). The CDR3 consists of 12 residues. The V end was cut by 8 bases, the J end by 11 bases, with 18 bases between. CDR3 amino acids: CASRSEGIAAFF. The CDR3 nucleotides read TGTGCCAGCCGCTCGGAGGGTATTGCGGCTTTCTTT.

V gene TRBV7-2 combines with J gene TRBJ2-3; 9 positions match TRBD1. The CDR3 extends over 15 amino acids. The V gene end was trimmed by 3 bases and the J gene end by 3 bases; junction bases not matched to a gene: 4. Germline values: CDR1 SGHTA, CDR2 FQGNSA. The CDR3 loop reads CASSFSGTGTDTQYF. The CDR3 bases are TGTGCCAGCAGCTTCTCCGGGACAGGGACAGATACGCAGTATTTT.

This clone turned up a few times. This rearrangement joins TRBV19 to TRBJ2-5; tentatively, D is TRBD2 (6 bases). Germline CDR1 is LNHDA and CDR2 is SQIVND (reference sequence). There are 16 residues in the CDR3. With 4 bases removed from V and 1 base from J, the gap between germline ends came to 16 bases. The CDR3 DNA reads TGTGCCAGTAGTAGGAAGGCGGGAACCCCCCAAGAGACCCAGTACTTC. This translates into CASSRKAGTPQETQYF.

The rearrangement uses TRBV7-7 and TRBJ2-2; no clear D. Germline V gene data show CDR1 as SSHAT and CDR2 as FNYEAQ (reference sequence). This CDR3 is 14 amino acids long. Here the CDR3 reads CASRTSGNTGELFF. CDR3 DNA: TGTGCTAGCCGTACCTCAGGGAACACCGGGGAGCTGTTTTTT.

The chain carries TRBV5-1 and TRBJ2-3; the D is unclear. Per the germline V gene, CDR1 is SGHRS and CDR2 is YFSETQ. The CDR3 totals 14 residues. V was clipped by 4 bases and J by 2 bases, with 11 bases between them. CDR3 in DNA: TGCGCCAGCAGCCGAAATCAAAACACAGATACGCAGTATTTT. Translating gives CASSRNQNTDTQYF.

The gene calls are TRBV5-1 and TRBJ2-7; TRBD1 aligns across 8 bases. V shed 3 bases, J shed 5 bases, and the junction held 4 bases outside the gene matches. Germline CDR1 SGHRS, CDR2 YFSETQ. The CDR3 length is 13 residues. CDR3 DNA: TGCGCCAGCAGCTCGGACAGGGTACACGAGCAGTACTTC. Translating gives CASSSDRVHEQYF. Using reference TRBV5-1 and TRBJ2-7 for the parts outside the CDR3, the full variable domain is KAGVTQTPRYLIKTRGQQVTLSCSPISGHRSVSWYQQTPGQGLQFLFEYFSETQRNKGNFPGRFSGRQFSNSRSEMNVSTLELGDSALYLCASSSDRVHEQYFGPGTRLTVT.

This clone has a count of ten or more. The V and J genes are TRBV27 and TRBJ2-2, with a possible D match to TRBD1 (6 bases). CDR3 length: 14 amino acids. Per germline, CDR1 MNHEY and CDR2 SMNVEV (reference sequence). Trimming left V 6 bases short and J 7 bases short, with 15 bases between. CDR3 amino acids: CASSRRGTGGELFF. For the CDR3, the DNA is TGTGCCAGCAGCCGCAGGGGAACAGGCGGGGAGCTGTTTTTT.

The chain couples TRBV18 to TRBJ1-2, with 7 bases identical to TRBD1. V lost 4 bases, J lost 2 bases, and 1 base stayed unmatched. The germline gives CDR1 KGHSH, CDR2 LQKENI. This CDR3 has 13 residues. DNA of the CDR3: TGTGCCAGCTCACGGGACAGCAACTATGGCTACACCTTC. Translated, it gives CASSRDSNYGYTF.

This clone has only a few counts. The chain uses TRBV2 and TRBJ2-2, with D possibly matching TRBD2 (6 bases). This CDR3 comprises 12 residues. Germline loops: CDR1 SNHLY, CDR2 FYNNEI. Trimming took 7 bases from V and 6 from J, leaving 9 bases between them. The CDR3: CASTGGAGELFF. As DNA, the CDR3 is TGTGCCAGCACTGGCGGGGCCGGGGAGCTGTTTTTT.

This chain joins TRBV19 and TRBJ2-7; 13 nucleotides agree with TRBD2. Germline loops: CDR1 LNHDA, CDR2 SQIVND (reference sequence). Trimming removed 0 bases from V and 1 base from J; junction bases left unmatched: 6. There are 18 residues in the CDR3. The CDR3 DNA sequence: TGTGCCAGTAGTATAGAGGGGGGGACTAGCGGGAAGTCCTACGAGCAGTACTTC. Its protein is CASSIEGGTSGKSYEQYF.

This CDR3 reads CASSVRPSYEQYF. The DNA of the CDR3 is TGTGCCAGCAGCGTCAGACCCTCCTACGAGCAGTACTTC. The chain has TRBV9 and TRBJ2-7, with D unresolved. Trimming shortened V by 2 bases and J by 0 bases, and 6 bases separated the two germline ends. The CDR3 consists of 13 residues. Germline V CDR1 and CDR2: SGDLS, YYNGEE.

This clone came up a few times. The chain carries TRBV6-1 and TRBJ2-3; the D gene is possibly TRBD2 (6 bases). V lost 10 bases and J lost 2, with 16 bases in between. This CDR3 is built from 14 residues. The germline gives CDR1 MNHNS, CDR2 SASEGT. CDR3 nucleotide sequence: TGTGCCACCCAGGAGGGACTTACCACAGATACGCAGTATTTT. This gives the protein CATQEGLTTDTQYF.

The gene calls are TRBV4-1 and TRBJ2-2; perhaps D is TRBD1 or TRBD2 (5 bases each). V was pared by 0 bases and J by 4 bases, with 15 bases between. The CDR3 loop spans 17 amino acids. Germline assignment: CDR1 MGHRA and CDR2 YSYEKL. CDR3 protein: CASSQDWSGTGTGELFF. As DNA, the CDR3 is TGCGCCAGCAGCCAAGATTGGTCAGGGACGGGCACCGGGGAGCTGTTTTTT.

The table lists this clone with a few counts. The V gene is TRBV4-3, the J gene TRBJ1-4; perhaps TRBD1 as D (6 bases). Germline-derived CDR1 and CDR2 are LGHNA and YSLEER. V lost 0 bases to trimming and J lost 4 bases, with 12 bases between them. This CDR3 has 16 amino acids. The CDR3 protein is CASSQDYRANNEKLFF. The CDR3 bases are TGCGCCAGCAGCCAAGATTACAGGGCGAATAATGAAAAACTGTTTTTT.

The genes are TRBV10-3 and TRBJ2-7, with 9 positions matching TRBD1. The CDR3 has 15 residues. Germline-derived CDR1 and CDR2 are ENHRY and SYGVKD. The junction had 4 bases not matched to a gene; V was cut back by 3 bases and J by 1 base. CDR3 loop: CAISEVDRGSYEQYF. Here the CDR3 DNA reads TGTGCCATCAGTGAAGTGGACAGGGGATCCTACGAGCAGTACTTC.

J is TRBJ2-7 and V is TRBV30, with D uncertain. V was pared by 0 bases and J by 2 bases, with 8 bases between. Germline CDR1 GTSNPN, CDR2 SVGIG (reference sequence). The CDR3 totals 13 residues. CDR3 in DNA: TGTGCCTGGAGTGTTGCGGTTGCCTACGAGCAGTACTTC. Translation: CAWSVAVAYEQYF.

V gene TRBV6-6 combines with J gene TRBJ2-7; TRBD2 is a possible D gene (6 bases). V lost 5 bases, J lost 5 bases, and 13 bases lay in between. Germline CDR1 MNHNY, CDR2 SVGAGI (reference sequence). The CDR3 is made up of 13 amino acids. Written as DNA, the CDR3 is TGTGCCAGCAGTCGCGGGACTTTCAACGAGCAGTACTTC. Translation gives CASSRGTFNEQYF.

This clone was detected only a few times. CDR3 in amino acids: CASSLSQGARNSPLHF. DNA for the CDR3: TGTGCCAGCAGTCTCTCACAGGGGGCGCGCAATTCACCCCTCCACTTT. The chain has TRBV28 and TRBJ1-6; the match to TRBD1 covers 9 bases. J gave up 7 bases and V 5 bases, and 9 bases lay outside the gene matches. The CDR3 is 16 amino acids. Germline loops: CDR1 MDHEN, CDR2 SYDVKM.

The chain links TRBV11-1 to TRBJ2-7; D might be TRBD1 (5 bases). The CDR3 is made up of 12 amino acids. The germline V gene encodes CDR1 SGHAT and CDR2 FQDESV (reference sequence). V was shortened by 4 bases and J by 4 bases, with 8 bases between the two germline ends. The CDR3: CASSSTAYEQYF. The CDR3 bases are TGTGCCAGCAGCTCGACAGCTTACGAGCAGTACTTC.

In its sample, this clone was seen a few times. This sequence joins TRBV19 and TRBJ2-6, with 8 bases that match TRBD2. Germline-derived CDR1 and CDR2 are LNHDA and SQIVND (reference sequence). This CDR3 spans 16 amino acids. The junction had 4 bases not matched to a gene; V was cut back by 6 bases and J by 0 bases. The CDR3 loop is CASSREGTSGANVLTF. The CDR3, as DNA: TGTGCCAGTAGCCGGGAGGGGACCTCTGGGGCCAACGTCCTGACTTTC.

The chain combines TRBV7-9 with TRBJ1-6; no clear D gene. The V and J ends lost 2 bases and 8 bases respectively, with 13 bases between them. The CDR3 spans 15 residues. The germline V gene has CDR1 SEHNR and CDR2 FQNEAQ (reference sequence). CDR3 amino acids: CASSLSRVGDSPLHF. CDR3 bases: TGTGCCAGCAGCTTATCTCGGGTAGGAGATTCACCCCTCCACTTT. The variable domain in full, completed from reference TRBV7-9 and TRBJ1-6, reads DTGVSQNPRHKITKRGQNVTFRCDPISEHNRLYWYRQTLGQGPEFLTYFQNEAQLEKSRLLSDRFSAERPKGSFSTLEIQRTEQGDSAMYLCASSLSRVGDSPLHFGNGTRLTVT.